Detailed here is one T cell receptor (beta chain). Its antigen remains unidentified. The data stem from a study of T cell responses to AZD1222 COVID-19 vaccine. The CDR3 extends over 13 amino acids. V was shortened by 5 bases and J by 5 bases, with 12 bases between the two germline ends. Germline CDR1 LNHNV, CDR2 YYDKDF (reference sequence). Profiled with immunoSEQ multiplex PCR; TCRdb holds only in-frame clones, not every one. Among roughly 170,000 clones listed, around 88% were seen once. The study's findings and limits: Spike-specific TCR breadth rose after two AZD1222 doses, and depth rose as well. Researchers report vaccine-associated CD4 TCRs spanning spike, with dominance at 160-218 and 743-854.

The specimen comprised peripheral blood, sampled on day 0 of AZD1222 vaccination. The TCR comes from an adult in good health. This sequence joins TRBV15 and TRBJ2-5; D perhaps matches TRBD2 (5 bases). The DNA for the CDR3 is TGTGCCACCAGCGGCGGGCCTTTGGAGACCCAGTACTTC. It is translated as CATSGGPLETQYF.